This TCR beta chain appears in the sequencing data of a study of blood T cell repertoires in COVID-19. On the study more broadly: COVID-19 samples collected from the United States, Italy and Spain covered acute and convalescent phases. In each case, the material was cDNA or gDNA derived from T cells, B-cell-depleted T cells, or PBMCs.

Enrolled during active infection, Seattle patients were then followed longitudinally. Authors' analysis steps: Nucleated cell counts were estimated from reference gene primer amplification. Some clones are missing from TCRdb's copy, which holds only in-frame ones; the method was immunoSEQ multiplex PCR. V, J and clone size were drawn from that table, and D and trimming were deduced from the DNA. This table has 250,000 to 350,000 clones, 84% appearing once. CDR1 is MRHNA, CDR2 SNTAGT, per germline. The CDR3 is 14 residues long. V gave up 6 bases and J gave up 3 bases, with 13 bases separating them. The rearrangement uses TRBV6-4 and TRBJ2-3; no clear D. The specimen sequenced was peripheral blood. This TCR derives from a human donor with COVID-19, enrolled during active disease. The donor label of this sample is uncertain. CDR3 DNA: TGTGCCAGCAGACCTAATCGAGGTACAGATACGCAGTATTTT. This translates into CASRPNRGTDTQYF.